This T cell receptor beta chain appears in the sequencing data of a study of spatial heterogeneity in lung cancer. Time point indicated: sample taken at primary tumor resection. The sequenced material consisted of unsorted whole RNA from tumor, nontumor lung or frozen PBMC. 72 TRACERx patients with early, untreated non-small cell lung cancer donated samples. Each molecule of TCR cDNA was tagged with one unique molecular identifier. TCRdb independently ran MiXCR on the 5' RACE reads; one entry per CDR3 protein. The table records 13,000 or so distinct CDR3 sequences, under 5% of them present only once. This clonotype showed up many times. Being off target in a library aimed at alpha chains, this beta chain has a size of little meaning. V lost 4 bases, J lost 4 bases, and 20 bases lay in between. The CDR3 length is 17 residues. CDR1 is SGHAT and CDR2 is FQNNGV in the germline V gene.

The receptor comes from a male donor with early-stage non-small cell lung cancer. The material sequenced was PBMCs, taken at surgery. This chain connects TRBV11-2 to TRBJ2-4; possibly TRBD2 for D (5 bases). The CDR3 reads CASSSPRGSMRKNIQYF. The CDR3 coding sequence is TGTGCCAGCAGCTCCCCTCGGGGTAGCATGCGTAAAAACATTCAGTACTTC.